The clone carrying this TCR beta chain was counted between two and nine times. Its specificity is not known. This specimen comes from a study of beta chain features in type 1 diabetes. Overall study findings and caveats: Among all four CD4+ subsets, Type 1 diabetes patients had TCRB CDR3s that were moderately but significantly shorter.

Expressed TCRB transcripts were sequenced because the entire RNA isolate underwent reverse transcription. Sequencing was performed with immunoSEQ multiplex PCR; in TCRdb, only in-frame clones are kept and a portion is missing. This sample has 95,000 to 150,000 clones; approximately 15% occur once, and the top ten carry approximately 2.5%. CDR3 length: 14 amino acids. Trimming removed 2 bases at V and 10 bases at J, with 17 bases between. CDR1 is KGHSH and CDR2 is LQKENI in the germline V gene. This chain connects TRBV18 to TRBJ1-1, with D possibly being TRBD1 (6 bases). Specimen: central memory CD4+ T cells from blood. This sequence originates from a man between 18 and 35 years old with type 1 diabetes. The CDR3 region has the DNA TGTGCCAGCTCACCAATTAGGGACCCACAGGGAGCTTTCTTT. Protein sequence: CASSPIRDPQGAFF.